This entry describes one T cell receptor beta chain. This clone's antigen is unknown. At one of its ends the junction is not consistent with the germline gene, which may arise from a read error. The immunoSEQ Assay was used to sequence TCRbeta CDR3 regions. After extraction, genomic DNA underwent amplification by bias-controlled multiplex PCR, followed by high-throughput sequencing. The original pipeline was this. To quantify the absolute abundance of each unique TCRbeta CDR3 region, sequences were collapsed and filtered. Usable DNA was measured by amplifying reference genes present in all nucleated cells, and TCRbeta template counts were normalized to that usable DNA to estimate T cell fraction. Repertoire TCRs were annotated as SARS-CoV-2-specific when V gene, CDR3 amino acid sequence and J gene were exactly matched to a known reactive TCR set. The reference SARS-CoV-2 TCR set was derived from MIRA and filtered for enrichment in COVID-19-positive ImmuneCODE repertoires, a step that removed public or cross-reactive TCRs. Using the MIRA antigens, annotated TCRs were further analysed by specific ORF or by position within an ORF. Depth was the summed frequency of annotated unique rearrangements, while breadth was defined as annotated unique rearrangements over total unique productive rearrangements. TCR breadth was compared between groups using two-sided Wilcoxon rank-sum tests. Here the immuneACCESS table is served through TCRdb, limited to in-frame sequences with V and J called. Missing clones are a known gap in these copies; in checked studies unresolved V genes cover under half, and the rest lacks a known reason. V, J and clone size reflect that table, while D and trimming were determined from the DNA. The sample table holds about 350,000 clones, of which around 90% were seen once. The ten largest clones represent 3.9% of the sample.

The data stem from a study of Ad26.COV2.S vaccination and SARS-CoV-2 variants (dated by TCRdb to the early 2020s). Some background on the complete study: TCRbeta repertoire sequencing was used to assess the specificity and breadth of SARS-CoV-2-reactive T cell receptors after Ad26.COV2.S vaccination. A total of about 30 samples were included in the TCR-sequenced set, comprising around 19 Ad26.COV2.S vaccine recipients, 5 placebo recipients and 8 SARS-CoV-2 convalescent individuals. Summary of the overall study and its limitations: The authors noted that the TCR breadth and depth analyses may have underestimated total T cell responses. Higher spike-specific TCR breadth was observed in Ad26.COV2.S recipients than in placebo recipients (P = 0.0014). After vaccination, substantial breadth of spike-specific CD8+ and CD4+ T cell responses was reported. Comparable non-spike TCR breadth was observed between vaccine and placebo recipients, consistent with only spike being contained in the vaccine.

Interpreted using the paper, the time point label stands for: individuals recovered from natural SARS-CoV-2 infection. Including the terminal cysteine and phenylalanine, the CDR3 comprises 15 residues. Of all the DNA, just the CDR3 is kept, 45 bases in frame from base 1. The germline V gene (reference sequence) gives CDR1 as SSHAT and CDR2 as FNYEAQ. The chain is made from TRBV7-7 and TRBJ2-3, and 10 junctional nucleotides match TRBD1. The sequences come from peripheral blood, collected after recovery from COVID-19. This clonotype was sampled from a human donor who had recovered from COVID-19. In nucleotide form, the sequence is TGTGCTAGCAGCCTTGACAGGGGGCCGATCGATACGCAGTATTTT. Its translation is CASSLDRGPIDTQYF. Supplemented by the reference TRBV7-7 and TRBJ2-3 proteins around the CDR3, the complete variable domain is GAGVSQSPRYKVTKRGQDVTLRCDPISSHATLYWYQQALGQGPEFLTYFNYEAQPDKSGLPSDRFSAERPEGSISTLTIQRTEQRDSAMYRCASSLDRGPIDTQYFGPGTRLTVL.